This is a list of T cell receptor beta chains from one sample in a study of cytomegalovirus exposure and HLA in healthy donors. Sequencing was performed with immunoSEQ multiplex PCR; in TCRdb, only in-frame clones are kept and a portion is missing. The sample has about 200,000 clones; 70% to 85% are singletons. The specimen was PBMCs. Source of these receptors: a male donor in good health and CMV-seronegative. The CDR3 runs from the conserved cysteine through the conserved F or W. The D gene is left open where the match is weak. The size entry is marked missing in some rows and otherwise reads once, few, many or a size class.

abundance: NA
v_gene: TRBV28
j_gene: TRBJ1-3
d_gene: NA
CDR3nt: TGTGCCAGCAGTCCCCCCTCCGGGTCTGGAAACACCATATATTTT
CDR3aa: CASSPPSGSGNTIYF

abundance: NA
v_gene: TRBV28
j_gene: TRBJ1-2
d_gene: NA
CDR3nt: TGTGCCAGCAGTTTCACAGGTTCTAACTATGGCTACACCTTC
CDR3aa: CASSFTGSNYGYTF

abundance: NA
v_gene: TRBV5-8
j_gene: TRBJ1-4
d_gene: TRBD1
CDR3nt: TGTGCCAGCAGCTTAGGTCGACAGGGGAATGAAAAACTGTTTTTT
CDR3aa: CASSLGRQGNEKLFF

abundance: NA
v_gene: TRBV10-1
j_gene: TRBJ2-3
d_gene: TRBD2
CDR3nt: TGCGCCAGCGGGGAAGGACTAGCGGGAGTCAGAGATACGCAGTATTTT
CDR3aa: CASGEGLAGVRDTQYF

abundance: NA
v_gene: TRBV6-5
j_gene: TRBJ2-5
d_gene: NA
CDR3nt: TGTGCCAGCAGCTCCGAGGGGGAAGAGACCCAGTACTTC
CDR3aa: CASSSEGEETQYF

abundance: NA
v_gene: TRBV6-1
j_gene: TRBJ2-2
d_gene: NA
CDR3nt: TGTGCCACCGAGGAGGGTGTTTTGGGGGAGCTGTTTTTT
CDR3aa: CATEEGVLGELFF

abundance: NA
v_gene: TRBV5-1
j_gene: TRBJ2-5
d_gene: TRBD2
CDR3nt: TGCGCCAGCACCCCGGGAGGGCCGAGGGAGACCCAGTACTTC
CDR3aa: CASTPGGPRETQYF

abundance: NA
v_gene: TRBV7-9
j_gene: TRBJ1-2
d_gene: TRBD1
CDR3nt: TGTGCCAGCAGCTTAAACGACAGGGGCTCGAGAGGCTACACCTTC
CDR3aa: CASSLNDRGSRGYTF

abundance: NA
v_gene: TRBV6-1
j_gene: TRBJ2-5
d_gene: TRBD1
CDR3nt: TGTGCCAGCAGTGACCCCGACAGGGAAGAGACCCAGTACTTC
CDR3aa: CASSDPDREETQYF

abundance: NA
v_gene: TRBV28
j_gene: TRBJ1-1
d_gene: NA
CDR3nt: TGTGCCACCACGGACACCATGAACACTGAAGCTTTCTTT
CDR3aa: CATTDTMNTEAFF

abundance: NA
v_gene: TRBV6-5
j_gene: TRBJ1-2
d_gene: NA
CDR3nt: TGTGCCAGCAAGAGGGCAGGGGCCAACTATGGCTACACCTTC
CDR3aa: CASKRAGANYGYTF

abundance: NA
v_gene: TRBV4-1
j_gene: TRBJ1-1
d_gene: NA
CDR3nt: TGCGCCAGCAGCCAACCAAACAGTATAGGTGGAGCTTTCTTT
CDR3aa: CASSQPNSIGGAFF

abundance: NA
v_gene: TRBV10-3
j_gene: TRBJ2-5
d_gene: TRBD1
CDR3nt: TGTGCCATCGACAGGGGCCGCGAGACCCAGTACTTC
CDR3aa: CAIDRGRETQYF

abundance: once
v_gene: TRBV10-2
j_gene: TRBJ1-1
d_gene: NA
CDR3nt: TGCGCCAGCAGTGATGGTGACAGACTGAACACTGAAGCTTTCTTT
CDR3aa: CASSDGDRLNTEAFF

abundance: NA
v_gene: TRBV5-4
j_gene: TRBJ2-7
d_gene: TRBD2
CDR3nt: TGTGCCAGCAGCTATACTAGCGGGAGTTGGTACGAGCAGTACTTC
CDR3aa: CASSYTSGSWYEQYF

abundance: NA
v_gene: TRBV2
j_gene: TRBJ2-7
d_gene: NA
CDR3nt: TGTGCCAGCCCGGGTGTTAACGAGCAGTACTTC
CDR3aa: CASPGVNEQYF

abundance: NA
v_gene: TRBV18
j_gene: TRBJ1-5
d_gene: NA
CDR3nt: TGTGCCAGCTCCGACAGCAATAATCAGCCCCAGCATTTT
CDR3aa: CASSDSNNQPQHF

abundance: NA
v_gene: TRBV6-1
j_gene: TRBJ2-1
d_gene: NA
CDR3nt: TGTGCCAGCAGTGAACTGGTCCTTAGCTCCTACAATGAGCAGTTCTTC
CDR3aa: CASSELVLSSYNEQFF

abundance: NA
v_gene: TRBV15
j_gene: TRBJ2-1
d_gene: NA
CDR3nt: TGTGCCACCAGCAGAGATCAGGGCGGGATGGGGAATGAGCAGTTCTTC
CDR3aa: CATSRDQGGMGNEQFF

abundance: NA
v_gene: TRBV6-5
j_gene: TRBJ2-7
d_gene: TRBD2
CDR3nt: TGTGCCAGCAGAGGGGGACTAGCGGGGCTCTACGAGCAGTACTTC
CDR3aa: CASRGGLAGLYEQYF

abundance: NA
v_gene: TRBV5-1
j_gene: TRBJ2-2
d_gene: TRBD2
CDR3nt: TGCGCCAGCAGCTTGGCTAGCGGGAGGGCCGTCTCCACCGGGGAGCTGTTTTTT
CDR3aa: CASSLASGRAVSTGELFF

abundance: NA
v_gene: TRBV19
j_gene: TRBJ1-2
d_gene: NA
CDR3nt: TGTGCCAGTAAAGCGACAGGAACCATCTATGGCTACACCTTC
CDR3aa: CASKATGTIYGYTF

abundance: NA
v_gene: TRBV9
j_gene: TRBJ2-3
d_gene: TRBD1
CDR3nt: TGTGCCAGCAGCCCCTGGACAGGGGGCACAGATACGCAGTATTTT
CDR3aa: CASSPWTGGTDTQYF

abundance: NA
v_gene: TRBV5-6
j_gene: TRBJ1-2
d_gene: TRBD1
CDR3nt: TGTGCCAGCAGCTTGGGACAGGGAAAATATGGCTACACCTTC
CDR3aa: CASSLGQGKYGYTF

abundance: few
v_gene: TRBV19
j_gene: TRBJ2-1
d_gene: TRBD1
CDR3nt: TGTGCCAGTAGTTCTCCTTGGGACAGGGTGAACTATGAGCAGTTCTTC
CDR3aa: CASSSPWDRVNYEQFF

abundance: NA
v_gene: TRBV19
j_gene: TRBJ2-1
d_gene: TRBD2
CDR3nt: TGTGCCAGTAGCGCTAGCGGCCTTTATGAGCAGTTCTTC
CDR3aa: CASSASGLYEQFF

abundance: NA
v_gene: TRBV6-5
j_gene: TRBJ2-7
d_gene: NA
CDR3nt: TGTGCCAGCAGTTACTCCCTGATGGGCCCCTACGAGCAGTACTTC
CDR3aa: CASSYSLMGPYEQYF

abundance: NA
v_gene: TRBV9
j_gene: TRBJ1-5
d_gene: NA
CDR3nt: TGTGCCAGCAGGATTGCGGGACGGGTTCAGCCCCAGCATTTT
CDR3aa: CASRIAGRVQPQHF

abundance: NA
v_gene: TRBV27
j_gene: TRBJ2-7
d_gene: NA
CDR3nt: TGTGCCACCCATCCGGGGGGCGAGGGGGCCTACGAGCAGTACTTC
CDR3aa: CATHPGGEGAYEQYF

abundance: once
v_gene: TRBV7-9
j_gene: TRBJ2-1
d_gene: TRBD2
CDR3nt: TGTGCCAGCCGGGGGGTTTTCAATGAGCAGTTCTTC
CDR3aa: CASRGVFNEQFF

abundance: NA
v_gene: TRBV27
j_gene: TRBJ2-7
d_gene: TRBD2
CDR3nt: TGTGCCAGCAGCCGCCTAGCTAGCGGGAGTCTCAACGAGCAGTACTTC
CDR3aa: CASSRLASGSLNEQYF

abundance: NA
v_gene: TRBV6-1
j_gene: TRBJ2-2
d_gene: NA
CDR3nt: TGTGCCAGGATCGGGACAACGAACACCGGGGAGCTGTTTTTT
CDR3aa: CARIGTTNTGELFF